The clone carrying this TCR beta chain has just a few counts. The antigen is not known. V was trimmed by 5 bases and J by 10 bases, leaving 14 bases between them. CDR1 DFQATT and CDR2 SNEGSKA come from the germline V gene (reference sequence). The CDR3 has 12 amino acids. Amplification of TCR beta CDR3 regions was performed using RNA transcripts as template. The primer set for the first-round RT-PCR of the TCR CDR3 was HTBI. TCRdb re-called the multiplex PCR reads with MiXCR, one entry per CDR3 protein. The sample carries more than 35,000 distinct CDR3 sequences, approximately 50% recorded once. Patients having uncontrolled infection, another autoimmune disease, pregnancy or lactation were not included. These data are taken from a study of T cells in Graves' hyperthyroidism and ophthalmopathy. Notes on the study in general: In blood, most of the thyroid clonotypes expanded above 0.001 were also present.

V is TRBV20-1 and J is TRBJ2-2, with D tentatively TRBD1 (6 bases). Material: peripheral blood or thyroid tissue (not recorded which). This TCR was sampled from a woman aged 50 to 60 with Graves' hyperthyroidism. The CDR3 sequence: CSARDKAEELFF. In nucleotides, the CDR3 is TGCAGTGCTCGGGACAAGGCCGAGGAGCTGTTTTTT.